Detailed here is one T cell receptor (beta chain). Antigen: not known. The ends were cut back, 9 bases at V and 0 bases at J, with 9 bases in the middle. CDR1 and CDR2 (germline): LNHDA, SQIVND (reference sequence). The length of the CDR3 is 12 residues. Vbeta (60) and Jbeta (13) primers were used in the PCR. Using immunoSEQ multiplex PCR, the repertoire was profiled, and TCRdb retains in-frame clones only, with some absent. The sample holds some 180,000 clones, around 77% seen once. These data belong to a study of cytomegalovirus exposure and HLA in healthy donors. Across the study: The study placed 80% to 90% of its approximately 360 genotyped donors in the Caucasian-associated ancestry cluster. Overall study results and limits: Most TCR sequences showed up rarely, but some public TCRs showed up in many donors. It was in a later analysis that TCR association rates were seen to vary by HLA locus, highest for DRB1 and lowest for HLA-C. An analysis was carried out at a later point. It showed that HLA-associated TCR beta chains were more clonally expanded than equally common non-associated chains.

The chain joins TRBV19 to TRBJ2-7; perhaps TRBD2 as D (5 bases). The receptor comes from a woman aged 25 to 39 in good health and CMV-seronegative. Sequencing was done on a sample of PBMCs. The chain's CDR3 is CASAAGSYEQYF. CDR3 bases: TGTGCCAGCGCCGCGGGCTCCTACGAGCAGTACTTC.